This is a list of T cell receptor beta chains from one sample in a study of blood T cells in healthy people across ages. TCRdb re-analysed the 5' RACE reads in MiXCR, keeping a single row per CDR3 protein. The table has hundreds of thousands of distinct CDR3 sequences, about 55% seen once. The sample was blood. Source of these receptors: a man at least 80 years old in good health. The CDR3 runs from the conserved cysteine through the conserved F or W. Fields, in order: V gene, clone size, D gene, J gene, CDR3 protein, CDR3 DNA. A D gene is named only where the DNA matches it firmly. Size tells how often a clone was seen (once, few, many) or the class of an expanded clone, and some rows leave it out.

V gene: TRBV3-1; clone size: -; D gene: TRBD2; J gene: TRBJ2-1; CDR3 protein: CASSQGGREVAEQFF; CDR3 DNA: TGTGCCAGCAGCCAAGGAGGACGGGAGGTGGCTGAGCAGTTCTTC
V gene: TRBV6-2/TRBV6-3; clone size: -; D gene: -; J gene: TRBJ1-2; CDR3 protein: CASSYEGRSGYTF; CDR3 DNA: TGTGCCAGCAGTTACGAGGGGCGCAGTGGCTACACCTTC
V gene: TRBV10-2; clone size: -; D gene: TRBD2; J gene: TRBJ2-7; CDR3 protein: CANGLATQSYEQYF; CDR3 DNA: TGCGCCAACGGACTAGCGACACAGTCCTACGAGCAGTACTTC
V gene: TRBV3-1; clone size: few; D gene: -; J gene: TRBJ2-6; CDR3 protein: CASSQALTGANVLTF; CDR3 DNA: TGTGCCAGCAGCCAAGCTCTTACTGGGGCCAACGTCCTGACTTTC
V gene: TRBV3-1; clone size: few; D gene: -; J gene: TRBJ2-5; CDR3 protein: CASSPRLNTLQETQYF; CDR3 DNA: TGTGCCAGCAGCCCACGACTAAACACCCTCCAAGAGACCCAGTACTTC
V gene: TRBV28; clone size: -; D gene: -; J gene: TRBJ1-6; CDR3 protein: CASRPTISPLHF; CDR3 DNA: TGTGCCAGCAGGCCGACAATTTCACCCCTCCACTTT
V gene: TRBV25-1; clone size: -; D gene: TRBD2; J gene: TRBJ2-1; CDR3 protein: CASSRGRGYNEQFF; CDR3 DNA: TGTGCCAGCAGTCGTGGGAGGGGCTACAATGAGCAGTTCTTC
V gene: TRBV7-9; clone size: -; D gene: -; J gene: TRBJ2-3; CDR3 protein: CASSPRGDRYAYF; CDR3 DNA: TGTGCCAGCAGCCCCAGGGGGGATAGATACGCGTATTTT
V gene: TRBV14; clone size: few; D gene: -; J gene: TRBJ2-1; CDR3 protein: CASSQRQGYNEQFF; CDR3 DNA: TGTGCCAGCAGCCAACGGCAGGGGTACAATGAGCAGTTCTTC
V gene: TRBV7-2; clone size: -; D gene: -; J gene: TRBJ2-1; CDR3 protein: CASSFGPGPGNEQFF; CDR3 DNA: TGTGCCAGCAGCTTCGGTCCGGGCCCGGGAAATGAGCAGTTCTTC
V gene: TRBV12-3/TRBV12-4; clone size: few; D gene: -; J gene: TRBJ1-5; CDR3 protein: CASSLDGVSNQPQHF; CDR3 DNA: TGTGCCAGCAGCTTGGACGGTGTAAGCAATCAGCCCCAGCATTTT
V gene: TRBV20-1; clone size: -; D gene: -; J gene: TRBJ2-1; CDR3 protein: CSAAGASGNEQFF; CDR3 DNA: TGCAGTGCAGCCGGGGCGAGTGGGAATGAGCAGTTCTTC
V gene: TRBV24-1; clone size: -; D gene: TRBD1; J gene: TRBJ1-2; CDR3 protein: CATSDPGTGVYGYTF; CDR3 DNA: TGTGCCACCAGTGATCCCGGGACAGGGGTTTATGGCTACACCTTC
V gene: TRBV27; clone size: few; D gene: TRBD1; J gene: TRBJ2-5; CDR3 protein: CASNRQGSGETQYF; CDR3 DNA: TGTGCCAGCAATAGACAGGGGTCAGGAGAGACCCAGTACTTC
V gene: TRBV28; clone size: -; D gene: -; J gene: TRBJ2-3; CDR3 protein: CASSNGGTDTQYF; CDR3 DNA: TGTGCCAGCAGCAACGGTGGCACAGATACGCAGTATTTT
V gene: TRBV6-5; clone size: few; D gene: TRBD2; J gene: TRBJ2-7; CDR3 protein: CASRNSGGPYEQYF; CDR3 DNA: TGTGCCAGCAGGAACAGCGGGGGCCCCTACGAGCAGTACTTC
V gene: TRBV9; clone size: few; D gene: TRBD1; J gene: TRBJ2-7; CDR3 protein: CASSVATGQGDRSEQYF; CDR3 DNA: TGTGCCAGCAGCGTAGCTACGGGACAGGGGGACAGAAGCGAGCAGTACTTC
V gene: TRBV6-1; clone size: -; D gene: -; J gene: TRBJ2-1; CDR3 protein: CASSEMIRDHEQFF; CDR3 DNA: TGTGCCAGCAGCGAGATGATCCGGGACCATGAGCAGTTCTTC
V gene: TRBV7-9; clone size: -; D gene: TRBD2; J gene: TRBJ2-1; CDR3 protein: CASSPRVRGVGFGQFF; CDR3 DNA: TGTGCCAGCAGTCCTAGGGTGCGGGGGGTAGGATTTGGGCAGTTCTTC
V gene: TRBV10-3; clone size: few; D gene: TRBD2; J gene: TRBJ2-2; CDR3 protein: CAISEAGTSPGELFF; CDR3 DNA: TGTGCCATCAGTGAAGCCGGGACTAGCCCCGGGGAGCTGTTTTTT
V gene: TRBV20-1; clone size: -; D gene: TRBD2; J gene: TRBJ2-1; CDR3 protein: CSARVLASGREKQFF; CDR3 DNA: TGCAGTGCTAGAGTGTTGGCTAGCGGGAGGGAAAAGCAGTTCTTC
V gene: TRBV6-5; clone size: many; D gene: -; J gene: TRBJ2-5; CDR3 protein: CASSYSGADEQYF; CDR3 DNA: TGTGCCAGCAGTTACTCTGGAGCGGATGAGCAGTACTTC
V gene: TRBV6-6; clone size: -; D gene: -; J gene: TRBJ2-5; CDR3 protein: CASSYMGRRETQYF; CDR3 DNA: TGTGCCAGCAGTTACATGGGGCGCCGGGAGACCCAGTACTTC
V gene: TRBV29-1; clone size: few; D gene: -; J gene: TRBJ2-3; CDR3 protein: CSVRAPTRYAYF; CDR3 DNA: TGCAGCGTTAGGGCCCCGACCAGATACGCGTATTTT
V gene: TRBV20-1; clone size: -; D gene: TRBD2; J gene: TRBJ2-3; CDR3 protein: CSAIRLAGESDTQYF; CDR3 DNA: TGCAGTGCTATCAGACTAGCGGGGGAGTCAGATACGCAGTATTTT
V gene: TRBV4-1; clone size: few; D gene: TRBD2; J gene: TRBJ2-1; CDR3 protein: CASSQGGDYLSQFF; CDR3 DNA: TGCGCCAGCAGCCAAGGCGGGGACTACCTCTCACAGTTCTTC
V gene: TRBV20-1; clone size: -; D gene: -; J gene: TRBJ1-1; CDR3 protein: CSARPEAFF; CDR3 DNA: TGCAGTGCCAGACCTGAAGCTTTCTTT
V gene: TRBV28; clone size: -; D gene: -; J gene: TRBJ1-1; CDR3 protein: CASTLGVGGTEAFF; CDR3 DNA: TGTGCCAGCACCCTAGGGGTTGGGGGCACTGAAGCTTTCTTT
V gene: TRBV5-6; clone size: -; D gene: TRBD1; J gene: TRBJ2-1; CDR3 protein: CASSFRVTGLDEQFF; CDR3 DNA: TGTGCCAGCAGCTTTAGGGTGACAGGGTTGGATGAGCAGTTCTTC
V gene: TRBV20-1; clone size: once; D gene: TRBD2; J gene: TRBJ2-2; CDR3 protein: CSASGIRTSGLTGELFF; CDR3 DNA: TGCAGTGCTAGTGGGATTAGGACTAGCGGGTTGACCGGGGAGCTGTTTTTT
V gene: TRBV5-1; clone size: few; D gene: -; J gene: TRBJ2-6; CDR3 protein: CASSLGILGSGANVLTF; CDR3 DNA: TGCGCCAGCAGCTTGGGGATTCTTGGCTCTGGGGCCAACGTCCTGACTTTC
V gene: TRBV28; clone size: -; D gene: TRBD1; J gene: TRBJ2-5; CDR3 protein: CASSFGTGIGTQYF; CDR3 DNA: TGTGCCAGCAGTTTCGGGACAGGGATTGGGACCCAGTACTTC
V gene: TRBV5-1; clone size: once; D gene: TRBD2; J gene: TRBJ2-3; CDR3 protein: CASSLGTSGRAGSTQYF; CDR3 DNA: TGCGCCAGCAGCTTGGGGACTAGCGGGAGGGCCGGCAGTACGCAGTATTTT
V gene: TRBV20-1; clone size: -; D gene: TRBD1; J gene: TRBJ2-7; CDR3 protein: CSARSPDRAGYEQYF; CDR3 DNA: TGCAGTGCTAGGAGCCCTGACAGGGCTGGCTACGAGCAGTACTTC
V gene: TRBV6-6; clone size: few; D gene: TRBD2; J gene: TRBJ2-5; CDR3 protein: CASIGPGGKETQYF; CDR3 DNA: TGTGCCAGCATCGGCCCGGGGGGTAAAGAGACCCAGTACTTC
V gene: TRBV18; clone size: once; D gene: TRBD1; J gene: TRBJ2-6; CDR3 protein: CASSRYRGQSGANVLTF; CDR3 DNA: TGTGCCAGCTCACGCTACAGGGGCCAGTCTGGGGCCAACGTCCTGACTTTC